This T cell receptor (beta chain) was identified in a study of cytomegalovirus exposure and HLA in healthy donors. Assay used: immunoSEQ multiplex PCR; TCRdb lists only in-frame clones, some missing. The sample has 250,000 to 400,000 clones, 88% seen once. The sequence derives from a man aged 25 to 40 in good health and CMV-seronegative. The sample was PBMCs.

The CDR3 sequence: CASSTGTGATGELFF. The DNA for the CDR3 is TGTGCCAGCAGTACCGGGACAGGGGCGACCGGGGAGCTGTTTTTT. This sequence joins TRBV21-1 and TRBJ2-2; TRBD1 is taken as the D call from the table, unchecked against the DNA. TRBV21-1 is designated a pseudogene. The CDR3 is made up of 15 amino acids.